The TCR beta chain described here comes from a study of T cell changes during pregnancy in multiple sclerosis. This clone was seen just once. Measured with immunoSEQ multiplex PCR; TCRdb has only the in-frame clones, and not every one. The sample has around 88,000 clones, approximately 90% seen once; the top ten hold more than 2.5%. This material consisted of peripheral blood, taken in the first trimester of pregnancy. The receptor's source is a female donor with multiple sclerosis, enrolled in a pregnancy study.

CDR3 bases: TGTGCCAGCAGCTTGGGTCCGGGTAGCGCGAGCTCCTACGAGCAGTACTTC. It codes for CASSLGPGSASSYEQYF. The rearrangement joins TRBV7-8 to TRBJ2-7; possible D gene TRBD2, 5 bases. Trimming removed 3 bases from V and 0 bases from J, with 18 bases in between. The CDR3 runs to 17 residues. The germline V gene encodes CDR1 SGHVS and CDR2 FQNEAQ.